This TCR beta chain stems from a study of blood T cell repertoires in COVID-19. Overall study context: COVID-19 samples collected from the United States, Italy and Spain covered acute and convalescent phases. The cDNA or gDNA used as material had been derived from T cells, B-cell-depleted T cells, or PBMCs.

In the original analysis: Scientists estimated how many nucleated cells there were by amplifying reference gene primers. Here immunoSEQ multiplex PCR was the method, and the copy in TCRdb shows in-frame clones only, minus some. V, J and clone size were drawn from that table, and D and trimming were deduced from the DNA. The sample holds 50,000 or so clones; 80% to 85% are singletons and the top ten take 2.6%. The sequence was obtained from a man aged 50-59 years with acute or convalescent COVID-19. Sequencing input: peripheral blood.

The CDR3 sequence: CANRGRQPQHF. The CDR3 DNA is TGTGCAAACAGGGGGAGGCAGCCCCAGCATTTT. The chain links TRBV7-9 to TRBJ1-5; 8 bases map to TRBD1. Germline CDR1 and CDR2: SEHNR and FQNEAQ (reference sequence). CDR3 size: 11 residues. Filled out from reference TRBV7-9 and TRBJ1-5, the complete variable domain reads DTGVSQNPRHKITKRGQNVTFRCDPISEHNRLYWYRQTLGQGPEFLTYFQNEAQLEKSRLLSDRFSAERPKGSFSTLEIQRTEQGDSAMYLCANRGRQPQHFGDGTRLSIL.